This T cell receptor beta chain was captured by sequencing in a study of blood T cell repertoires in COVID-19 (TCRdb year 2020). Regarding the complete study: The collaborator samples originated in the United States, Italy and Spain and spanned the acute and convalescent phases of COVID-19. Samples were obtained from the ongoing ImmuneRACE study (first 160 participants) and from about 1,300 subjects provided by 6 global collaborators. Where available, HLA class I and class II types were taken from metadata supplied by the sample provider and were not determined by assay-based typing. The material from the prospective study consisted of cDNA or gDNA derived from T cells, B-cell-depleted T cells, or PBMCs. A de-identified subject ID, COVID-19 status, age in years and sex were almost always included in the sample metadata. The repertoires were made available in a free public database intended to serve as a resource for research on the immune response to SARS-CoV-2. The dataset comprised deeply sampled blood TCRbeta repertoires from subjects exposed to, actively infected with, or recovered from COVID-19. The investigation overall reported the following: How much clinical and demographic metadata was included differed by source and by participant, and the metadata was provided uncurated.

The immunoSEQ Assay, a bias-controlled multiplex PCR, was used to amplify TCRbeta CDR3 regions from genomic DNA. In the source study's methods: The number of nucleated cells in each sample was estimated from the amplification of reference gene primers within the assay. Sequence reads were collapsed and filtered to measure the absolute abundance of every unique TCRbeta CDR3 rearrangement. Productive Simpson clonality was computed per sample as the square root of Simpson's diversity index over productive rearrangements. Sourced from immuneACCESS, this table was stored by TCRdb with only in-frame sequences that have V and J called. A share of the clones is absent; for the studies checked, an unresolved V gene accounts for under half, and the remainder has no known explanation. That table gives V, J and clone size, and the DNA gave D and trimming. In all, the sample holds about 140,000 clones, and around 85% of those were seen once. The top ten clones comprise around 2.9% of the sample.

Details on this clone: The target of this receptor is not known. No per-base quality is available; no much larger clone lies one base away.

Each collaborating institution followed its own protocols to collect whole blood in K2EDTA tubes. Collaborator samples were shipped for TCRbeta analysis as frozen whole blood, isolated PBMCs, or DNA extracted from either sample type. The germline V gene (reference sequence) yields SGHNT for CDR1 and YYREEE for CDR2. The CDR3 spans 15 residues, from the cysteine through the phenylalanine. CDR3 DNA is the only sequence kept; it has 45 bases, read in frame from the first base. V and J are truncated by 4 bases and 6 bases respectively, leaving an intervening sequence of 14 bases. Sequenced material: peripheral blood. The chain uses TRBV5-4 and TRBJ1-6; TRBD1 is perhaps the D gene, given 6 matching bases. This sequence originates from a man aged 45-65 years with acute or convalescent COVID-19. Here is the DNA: TGTGCCAGCAGCCCAGACAGGATTAGTAATTCACCCCTCCACTTT. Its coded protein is CASSPDRISNSPLHF.